The present TCR beta chain was sequenced within a study of blood T cells in healthy people across ages. Findings of the study overall: Long-lived donors carried more naive CD4+ cells and greater diversity than aged donors.

The V end lost 4 bases, the J end lost 0 bases, and 13 bases lay between the germline ends. CDR3 size: 17 residues. The use of a sample-barcoded 5' primer and a J-beta primer mix characterized a second PCR of roughly 6 to 11 cycles. TCRdb independently ran MiXCR on the 5' RACE reads; one entry per CDR3 protein. This repertoire shows about 1,500,000 distinct CDR3 sequences, around 39% found once; its top ten account for under 8%. Concerning this clonotype: Its matching antigen is unknown.

The chain links TRBV12-3 or TRBV12-4 to TRBJ2-6; the D gene is possibly TRBD2 (6 bases). The sequencing sample was made of blood. The receptor comes from a woman aged 18-29 years in good health. CDR3 loop: CASSSGGDGSGANVLTF. DNA for the CDR3: TGTGCCAGCAGTTCCGGAGGGGATGGCTCTGGGGCCAACGTCCTGACTTTC.